This T cell receptor beta chain was identified during a study of radiation and T cells in renal cell carcinoma (dated by TCRdb to 2020 to 2021). Study-wide context: The samples were obtained from a clinical trial, where primary renal cell carcinomas were treated with 15 Gy stereotactic body radiation therapy and then removed by nephrectomy 4 weeks afterward. In total, approximately 53 samples underwent TCR beta sequencing: about 26 tumors plus 27 peripheral blood samples. A total of roughly 3,900,000 unique CDR3 nucleotide sequences, encoding 2,658,974 unique CDR3 amino acid sequences, were found across all 50 or so samples.

Following the manufacturer's recommendations, the immunoSEQ kit was used to generate TCR beta libraries from genomic DNA. To prepare the libraries, a first multiplex PCR with proprietary primers was run, followed by a second PCR that added unique barcodes, and a bead cleanup was done after each round. Each sample batch included a kit-provided positive control reaction and a negative control reaction. The final libraries were assessed on an Agilent 4200 TapeStation D1000 ScreenTape, pooled by volume, and quantified by qPCR. Sequencing was performed on an Illumina NextSeq500 using a MidOutput 150-cycle cartridge, with 156 Read1 cycles, 15 Index1 cycles, and the kit custom primers. The pooled library was loaded at roughly 1 pM with approximately 20% PhiX control spiked in. In the original analysis: Vendor-processed data were analyzed in R, with a clonotype defined as all T cells sharing the same CDR3 nucleotide sequence. For clone abundance analyses, frequencies were normalized to the 10,000 most abundant clones in each sample. Before analysis, public T cell clones were removed, and these numbered fewer than six per sample on average. A difference in abundance of at least 32-fold between compartments was used to define tumor-enriched and baseline blood-enriched clonotypes. A beta-binomial differential abundance model was used to identify clonotypes that were expanded or contracted between blood time points. Tumor-blood repertoire similarity was measured with the Baroni-Urbani and Buser coefficient, and group comparisons used two-tailed Wilcoxon tests in R. As stored in TCRdb, this immuneACCESS dataset retains in-frame rearrangements with V and J assigned. A fraction of the clones does not appear; measured against another copy, unresolved V genes explain less than half of the discrepancy, and the remainder lacks a known reason. The V and J calls and the clone size are those of that table, but D and trimming were determined from the DNA. Present in this sample are about 21,000 clones, more than 75% of which were seen just once. 40% of the sample is held by the ten biggest clonotypes.

Reading from cysteine to phenylalanine, the CDR3 counts 16 amino acids. CDR3 DNA only is kept here, 48 bases in frame from base 1. Based on the germline V gene (reference sequence), the CDR1 and CDR2 sequences are GTSNPN and SVGIG. V sheds 1 base and J sheds 7 bases, leaving 17 bases between their ends. Broad study findings and their caveats: Top tumor clonotypes rose in blood from baseline to 2 weeks post-radiation, then contracted by 4 weeks, suggesting transient expansion of tumor-resident clones. No pretreatment tumor biopsies were available, so the baseline intratumoral presence of clonotypes could not be determined. Blood repertoire dynamics were not followed beyond 4 weeks after treatment. Effects of radiation dose or scheduling on the TCR repertoire could not be addressed with the single-armed trial design.

Taken with the paper, the label for time point translates to: baseline pretreatment blood. The sample's treatment or condition label, in plain terms: 15 Gy SBRT to primary tumor, nephrectomy 4 weeks later. Serial peripheral blood from radiation-treated patients was sampled at baseline, 2 weeks and 4 weeks after SBRT to track tumor-enriched clonotypes. Every patient's renal cell carcinoma showed clear cell pathology. Genomic DNA for TCR sequencing was prepared using the QIAamp DNA Blood Mini Kit (Qiagen). The analyses included just those samples that passed every quality control check. About this clone: The antigen it binds to is not known. Per-nucleotide qualities are absent, and no much larger clonotype sits a single base away.

Sequences were derived from blood, sampled from a patient whose treatment included radiotherapy and nephrectomy. The receptor was isolated from a man in his sixties with renal cell carcinoma. The sequence links TRBV30 to TRBJ1-6; TRBD1 is possibly the D segment (5 matching bases). The CDR3: CAWSGTIGLGNSPLHF. The sequenced DNA: TGTGCCTGGAGTGGGACAATCGGACTGGGGAATTCACCCCTCCACTTT. The CDR3, completed at both ends by the reference TRBV30 and TRBJ1-6 genes, gives the full variable domain SQTIHQWPATLVQPVGSPLSLECTVEGTSNPNLYWYRQAAGRGLQLLFYSVGIGQISSEVPQNLSASRPQDRQFILSSKKLLLSDSGFYLCAWSGTIGLGNSPLHFGNGTRLTVT.